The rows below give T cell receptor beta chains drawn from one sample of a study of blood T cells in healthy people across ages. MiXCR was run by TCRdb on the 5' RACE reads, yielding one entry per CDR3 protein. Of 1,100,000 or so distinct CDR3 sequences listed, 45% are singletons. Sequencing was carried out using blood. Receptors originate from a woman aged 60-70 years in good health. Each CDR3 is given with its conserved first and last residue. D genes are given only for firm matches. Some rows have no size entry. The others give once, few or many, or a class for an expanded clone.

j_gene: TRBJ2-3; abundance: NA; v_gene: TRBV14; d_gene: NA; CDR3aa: CASSQDLQDTQYF; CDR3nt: TGTGCCAGCAGCCAAGACCTTCAGGATACGCAGTATTTT
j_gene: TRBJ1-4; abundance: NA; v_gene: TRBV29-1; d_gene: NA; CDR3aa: CSVREGGTEKLFF; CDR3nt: TGCAGCGTACGCGAGGGGGGGACTGAAAAACTGTTTTTT
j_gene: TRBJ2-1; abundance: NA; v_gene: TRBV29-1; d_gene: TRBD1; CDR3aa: CSADRANEQFF; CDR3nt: TGCAGCGCCGACAGGGCCAATGAGCAGTTCTTC
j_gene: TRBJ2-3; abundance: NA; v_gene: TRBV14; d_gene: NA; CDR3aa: CASSQSGMYADTQYF; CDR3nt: TGTGCCAGCAGCCAAAGTGGGATGTACGCAGATACGCAGTATTTT
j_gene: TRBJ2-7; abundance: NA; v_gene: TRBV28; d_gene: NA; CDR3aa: CASSSTPGARSLEQYF; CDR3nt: TGTGCCAGCAGTTCCACTCCGGGAGCACGGAGTCTTGAGCAGTACTTC
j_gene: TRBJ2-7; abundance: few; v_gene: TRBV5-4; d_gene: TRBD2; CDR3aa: CASSVGLAGANYEQYF; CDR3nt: TGTGCCAGCAGCGTTGGACTAGCGGGAGCCAACTACGAGCAGTACTTC
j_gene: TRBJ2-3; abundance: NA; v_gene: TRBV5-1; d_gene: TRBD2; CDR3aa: CASRLGLIAGGADTQYF; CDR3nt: TGCGCCAGCAGGCTTGGCCTAATCGCGGGAGGCGCAGATACGCAGTATTTT
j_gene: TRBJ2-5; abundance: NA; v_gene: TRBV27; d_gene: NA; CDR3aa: CASRGLWGTQYF; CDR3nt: TGTGCCAGCCGAGGGTTATGGGGGACCCAGTACTTC
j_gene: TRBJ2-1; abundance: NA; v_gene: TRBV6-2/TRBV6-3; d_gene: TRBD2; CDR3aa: CASRLAGGLYNEQFF; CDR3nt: TGTGCCAGCAGGTTAGCGGGAGGCCTCTACAATGAGCAGTTCTTC
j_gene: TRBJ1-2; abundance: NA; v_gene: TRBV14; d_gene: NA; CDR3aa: CASSPQQGPYGYTF; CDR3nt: TGTGCCAGCAGCCCGCAACAGGGCCCCTATGGCTACACCTTC
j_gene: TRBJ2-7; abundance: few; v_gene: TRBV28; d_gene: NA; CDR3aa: CASGQKHARSSYEQYF; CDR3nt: TGTGCCAGCGGGCAGAAACATGCTAGGAGCTCCTACGAGCAGTACTTC
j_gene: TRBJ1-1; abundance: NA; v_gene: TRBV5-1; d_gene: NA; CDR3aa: CASSWGSQTEAFF; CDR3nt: TGCGCCAGCAGCTGGGGTAGTCAGACTGAAGCTTTCTTT
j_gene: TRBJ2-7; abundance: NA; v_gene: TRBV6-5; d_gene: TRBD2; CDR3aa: CASRLAGSGEQYF; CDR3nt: TGTGCCAGCAGACTAGCGGGATCTGGTGAGCAGTACTTC
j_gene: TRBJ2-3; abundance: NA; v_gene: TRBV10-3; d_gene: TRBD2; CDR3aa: CAIRAGSTDTQYF; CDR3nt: TGTGCCATCAGAGCGGGAAGCACAGATACGCAGTATTTT
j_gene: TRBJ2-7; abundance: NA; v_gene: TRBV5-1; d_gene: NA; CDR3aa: CASSREGLEQYF; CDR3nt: TGCGCCAGCAGCCGTGAAGGGCTCGAGCAGTACTTC
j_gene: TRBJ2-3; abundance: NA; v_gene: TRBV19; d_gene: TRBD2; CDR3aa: CASRRRLAGVADTQYF; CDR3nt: TGTGCCAGTAGACGACGACTAGCGGGAGTGGCAGATACGCAGTATTTT
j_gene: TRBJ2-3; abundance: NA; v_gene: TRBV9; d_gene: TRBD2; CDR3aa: CASSSLAGGPDTQYF; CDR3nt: TGTGCCAGCAGCTCGCTAGCGGGAGGTCCAGATACGCAGTATTTT
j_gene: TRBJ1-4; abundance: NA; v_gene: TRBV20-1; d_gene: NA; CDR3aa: CSARIREEKLFF; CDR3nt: TGCAGTGCTAGAATTCGGGAGGAAAAACTGTTTTTT
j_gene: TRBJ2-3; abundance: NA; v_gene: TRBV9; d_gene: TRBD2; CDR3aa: CASSRGGASADTQYF; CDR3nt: TGTGCCAGCAGCCGCGGGGGGGCGAGCGCAGATACGCAGTATTTT
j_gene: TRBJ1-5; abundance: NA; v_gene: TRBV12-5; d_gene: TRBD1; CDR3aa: CASGLTGQGVQPQHF; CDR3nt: TGTGCTAGTGGTTTGACCGGACAGGGGGTTCAGCCCCAGCATTTT
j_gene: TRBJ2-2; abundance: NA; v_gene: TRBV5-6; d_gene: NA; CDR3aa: CASSLVGGNANTGELFF; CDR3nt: TGTGCCAGCAGCTTGGTTGGGGGTAACGCGAACACCGGGGAGCTGTTTTTT
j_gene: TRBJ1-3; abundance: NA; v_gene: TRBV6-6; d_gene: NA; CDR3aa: CASRVNSGNTIYF; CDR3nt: TGTGCCAGCAGGGTCAACTCTGGAAACACCATATATTTT
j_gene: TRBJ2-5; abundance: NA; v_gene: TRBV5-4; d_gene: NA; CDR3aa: CASSLEQAALEQYF; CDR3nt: TGTGCCAGCAGCTTGGAACAGGCCGCTTTAGAGCAGTACTTC
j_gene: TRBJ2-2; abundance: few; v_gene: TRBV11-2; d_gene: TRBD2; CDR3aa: CASSPGTMNTGELFF; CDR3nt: TGTGCCAGCAGCCCTGGGACTATGAACACCGGGGAGCTGTTTTTT
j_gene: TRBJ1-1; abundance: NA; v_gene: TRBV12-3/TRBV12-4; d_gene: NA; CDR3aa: CASSVMMNTEAFF; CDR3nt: TGTGCCAGCAGTGTAATGATGAACACTGAAGCTTTCTTT
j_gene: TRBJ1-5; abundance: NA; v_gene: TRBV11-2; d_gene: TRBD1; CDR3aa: CASSLDSTGSQPQHF; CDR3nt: TGTGCCAGCAGCTTAGATTCGACAGGGAGTCAGCCCCAGCATTTT
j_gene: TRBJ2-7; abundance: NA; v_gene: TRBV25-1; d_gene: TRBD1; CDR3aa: CTSSEYGGQGGSYEQYF; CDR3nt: TGTACCAGCAGTGAATATGGGGGACAGGGGGGCTCCTACGAGCAGTACTTC
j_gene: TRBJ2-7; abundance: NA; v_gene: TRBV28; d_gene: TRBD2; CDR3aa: CASSEYSGRGTYEQYF; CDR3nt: TGTGCCAGCAGTGAATATAGCGGGAGGGGCACCTACGAGCAGTACTTC
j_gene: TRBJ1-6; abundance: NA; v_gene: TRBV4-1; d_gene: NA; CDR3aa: CASSQAGRDLITLHF; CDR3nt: TGCGCCAGCAGCCAAGCAGGCCGCGACCTGATCACCCTCCACTTT
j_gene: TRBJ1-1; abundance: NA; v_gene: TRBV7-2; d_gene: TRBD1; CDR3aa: CASSRTGVGTEAFF; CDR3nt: TGTGCCAGCAGCAGGACAGGGGTAGGAACTGAAGCTTTCTTT
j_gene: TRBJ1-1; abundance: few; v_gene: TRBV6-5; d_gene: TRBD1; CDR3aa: CASSTGQGEEAFF; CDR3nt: TGTGCCAGCAGTACGGGACAGGGAGAAGAAGCTTTCTTT
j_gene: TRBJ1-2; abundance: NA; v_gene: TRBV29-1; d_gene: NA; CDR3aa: CSATDNYGYTF; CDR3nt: TGCAGCGCCACAGATAACTATGGCTACACCTTC
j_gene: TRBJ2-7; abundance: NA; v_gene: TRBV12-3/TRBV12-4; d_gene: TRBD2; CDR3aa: CASRFRSGTSVYEQYF; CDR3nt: TGTGCCAGCAGGTTCCGTTCCGGGACTAGCGTCTACGAGCAGTACTTC
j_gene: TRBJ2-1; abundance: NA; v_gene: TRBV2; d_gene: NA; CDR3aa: CASRPLGINPTYNEQFF; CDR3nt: TGTGCCAGCAGGCCCCTCGGGATAAACCCTACCTACAATGAGCAGTTCTTC
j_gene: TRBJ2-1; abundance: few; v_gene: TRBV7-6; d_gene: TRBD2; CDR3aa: CASSVPGLASEQFF; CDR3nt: TGTGCCAGCAGCGTGCCGGGACTAGCGAGTGAGCAGTTCTTC
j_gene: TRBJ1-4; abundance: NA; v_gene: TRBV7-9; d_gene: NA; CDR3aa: CASIRVGGNEKLFF; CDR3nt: TGTGCCAGCATCCGAGTCGGCGGGAATGAAAAACTGTTTTTT
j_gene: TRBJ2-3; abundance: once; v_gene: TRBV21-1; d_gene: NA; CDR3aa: CASSRIRDQLGADTQYF; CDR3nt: TGTGCCAGCAGCCGCATCAGGGACCAGTTGGGGGCAGATACGCAGTATTTT
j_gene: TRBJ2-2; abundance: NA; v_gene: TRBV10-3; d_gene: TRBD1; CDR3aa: CAIQQGAGELFF; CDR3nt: TGTGCCATCCAACAGGGGGCCGGGGAGCTGTTTTTT
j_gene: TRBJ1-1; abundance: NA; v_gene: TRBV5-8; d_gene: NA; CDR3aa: CASSLVPVPNTEAFF; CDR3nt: TGTGCCAGCAGCTTGGTCCCGGTACCGAACACTGAAGCTTTCTTT
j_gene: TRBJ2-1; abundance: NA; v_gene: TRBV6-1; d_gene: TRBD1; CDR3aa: CASSLVTPGTGYNEQFF; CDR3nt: TGTGCCAGCAGCCTTGTTACGCCCGGGACAGGATACAATGAGCAGTTCTTC
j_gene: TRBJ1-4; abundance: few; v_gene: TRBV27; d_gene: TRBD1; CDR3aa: CASSLSPGQGGKLFF; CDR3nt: TGTGCCAGCAGTTTATCCCCGGGACAGGGGGGAAAACTGTTTTTT
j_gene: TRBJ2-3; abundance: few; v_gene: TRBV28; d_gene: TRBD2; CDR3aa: CASSAGLAGSEQYF; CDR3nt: TGTGCCAGCAGCGCCGGACTAGCGGGATCGGAGCAGTATTTT
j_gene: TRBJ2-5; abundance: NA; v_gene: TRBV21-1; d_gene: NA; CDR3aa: CASSKEQAGGLGEQYF; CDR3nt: TGTGCCAGCAGCAAAGAGCAAGCGGGAGGCTTAGGTGAGCAGTACTTC
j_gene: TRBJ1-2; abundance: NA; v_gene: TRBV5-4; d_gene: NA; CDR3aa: CASSFGGWSYGYTF; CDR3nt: TGTGCCAGCAGCTTTGGGGGATGGAGCTATGGCTACACCTTC
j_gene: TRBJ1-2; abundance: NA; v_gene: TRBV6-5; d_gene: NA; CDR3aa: CASSNGQGNGYTF; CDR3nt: TGTGCCAGCAGCAATGGCCAGGGTAATGGCTACACCTTC
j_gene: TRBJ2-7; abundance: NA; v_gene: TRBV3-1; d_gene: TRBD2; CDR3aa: CAGSQGLAGSYEQYF; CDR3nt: TGTGCCGGCAGCCAAGGACTAGCGGGGTCCTACGAGCAGTACTTC
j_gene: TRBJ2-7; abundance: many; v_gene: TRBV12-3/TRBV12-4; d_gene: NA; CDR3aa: CASRPAGSYEQYF; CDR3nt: TGTGCCAGCAGGCCGGCAGGGTCCTACGAGCAGTACTTC
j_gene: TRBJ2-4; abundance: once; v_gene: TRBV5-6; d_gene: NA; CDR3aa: CASSPGKLVPLAKNIQYF; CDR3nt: TGTGCCAGCAGCCCCGGGAAGTTAGTACCCTTGGCCAAAAACATTCAGTACTTC
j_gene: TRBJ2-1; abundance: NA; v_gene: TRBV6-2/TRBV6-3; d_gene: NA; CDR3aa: CASSYSDSYNEQFF; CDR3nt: TGTGCCAGCAGTTACTCGGACTCGTACAATGAGCAGTTCTTC
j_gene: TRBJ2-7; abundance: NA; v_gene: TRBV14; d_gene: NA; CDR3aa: CASGHDPYEQYF; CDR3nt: TGTGCCAGCGGGCATGACCCCTACGAGCAGTACTTC
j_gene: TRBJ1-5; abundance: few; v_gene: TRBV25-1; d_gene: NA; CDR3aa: CASSEQGGRQPQHF; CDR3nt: TGTGCCAGCAGTGAGCAAGGAGGGAGGCAGCCCCAGCATTTT
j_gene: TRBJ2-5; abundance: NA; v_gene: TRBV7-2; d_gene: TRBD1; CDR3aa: CASSPTGGLVETQYF; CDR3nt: TGTGCCAGCAGCCCGACAGGGGGCCTGGTAGAGACCCAGTACTTC
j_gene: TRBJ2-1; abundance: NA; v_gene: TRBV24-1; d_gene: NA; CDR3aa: CATRAGGSNEQFF; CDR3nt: TGTGCCACCAGAGCCGGGGGAAGCAATGAGCAGTTCTTC
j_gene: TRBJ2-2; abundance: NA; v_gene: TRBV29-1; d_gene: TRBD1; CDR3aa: CSVDRQGTGELFF; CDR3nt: TGCAGCGTTGATAGACAGGGTACCGGGGAGCTGTTTTTT
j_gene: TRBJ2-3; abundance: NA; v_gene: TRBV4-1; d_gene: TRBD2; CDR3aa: CASSQSLAGGVTDTQYF; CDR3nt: TGCGCCAGCAGCCAAAGCCTAGCGGGAGGGGTCACAGATACGCAGTATTTT
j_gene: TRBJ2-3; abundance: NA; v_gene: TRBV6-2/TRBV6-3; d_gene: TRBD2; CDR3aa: CASSSSLAGLLPSTDTQYF; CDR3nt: TGTGCCAGCTCCTCCTCTCTAGCGGGTCTATTGCCTAGCACAGATACGCAGTATTTT
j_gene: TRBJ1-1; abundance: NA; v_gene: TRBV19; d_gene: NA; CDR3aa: CASSIKRETEAFF; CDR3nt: TGTGCCAGTAGTATAAAGCGGGAAACTGAAGCTTTCTTT
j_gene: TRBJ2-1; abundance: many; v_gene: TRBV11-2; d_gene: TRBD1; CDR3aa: CASSSYLAGGLYNEQFF; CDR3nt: TGTGCCAGCAGCTCATATTTGGCAGGGGGATTATACAATGAGCAGTTCTTC